These 25 T cell receptor beta chains came from one sample sequenced in a study of beta chain features in type 1 diabetes. The whole isolated RNA underwent reverse transcription, so sequencing captured expressed TCRB transcripts. Sequencing was performed with immunoSEQ multiplex PCR; in TCRdb, only in-frame clones are kept and a portion is missing. The sample has under 150,000 clones, around 50% seen once; the top ten hold 0.42%. The sequencing sample was made of Tregs from blood. The receptors derive from a man aged 18 to 29 in good health.

This clone was detected a few times. The rearrangement joins TRBV9 to TRBJ2-7; possible D gene TRBD1, 6 bases. This CDR3 is 14 amino acids long. Per the germline V gene, CDR1 is SGDLS and CDR2 is YYNGEE. Deletions cut 4 bases from V and 1 base from J, with 12 bases between. CDR3 DNA: TGTGCCAGCAGCCCGAGGACAGATTCCTACGAGCAGTACTTC. It specifies CASSPRTDSYEQYF. Combining the CDR3 with reference TRBV9 and TRBJ2-7 gives the whole variable domain DSGVTQTPKHLITATGQRVTLRCSPRSGDLSVYWYQQSLDQGLQFLIQYYNGEERAKGNILERFSAQQFPDLHSELNLSSLELGDSALYFCASSPRTDSYEQYFGPGTRLTVT.

This clone showed up just a few times. The rearrangement uses TRBV15 and TRBJ2-5, with TRBD2 matching over 8 bases. This CDR3 contains 15 residues. Germline-derived CDR1 and CDR2 are LNHNV and YYDKDF (reference sequence). J lost 5 bases, V lost 2 bases, and 7 bases had no gene match. In DNA, the CDR3 is TGTGCCACCAGCAGACGAGCGGGAGATATGGAGACCCAGTACTTC. Translating it yields CATSRRAGDMETQYF.

The chain links TRBV7-2 to TRBJ2-5, with 11 bases that match TRBD2. The germline gives CDR1 SGHTA, CDR2 FQGNSA. The CDR3 has 15 residues. V shed 5 bases and J 0 bases; nucleotides not matched to a gene: 2. The CDR3 DNA reads as TGTGCCAGCAGCCATAGCGGGAGGGACCAAGAGACCCAGTACTTC. This codes for CASSHSGRDQETQYF.

The rearrangement uses TRBV14 and TRBJ2-2; D is perhaps TRBD1 (6 bases). V was clipped by 6 bases and J by 5 bases, with 22 bases between them. The CDR3 has 17 amino acids. Germline CDR1 and CDR2: SGHDN and FVKESK. The CDR3 spells CASRSLRDNQGTGELFF. In DNA, the CDR3 is TGTGCCAGCAGAAGCCTCCGGGACAACCAGGGGACCGGGGAGCTGTTTTTT.

The genes are TRBV30 and TRBJ1-5; D is perhaps TRBD1 (6 bases). V was pared by 2 bases and J by 4 bases, with 12 bases between. The CDR3 is made up of 14 amino acids. Germline loops: CDR1 GTSNPN, CDR2 SVGIG (reference sequence). The CDR3 nucleotides read TGTGCCTGGAGTTCCGGGGGGCGGAATCAGCCCCAGCATTTT. Translating it yields CAWSSGGRNQPQHF.

The chain combines TRBV7-9 with TRBJ1-2; the D gene is possibly TRBD1 (5 bases). The ends were cut back, 1 base at V and 3 bases at J, with 12 bases in the middle. CDR1 and CDR2 from the germline V gene are SEHNR and FQNEAQ (reference sequence). CDR3 length equals 15 residues. CDR3 residues: CASSLEGPLDYGYTF. CDR3 nucleotides: TGTGCCAGCAGCTTAGAGGGGCCCTTGGACTATGGCTACACCTTC.

The genes are TRBV28 and TRBJ1-2, with a weak D call TRBD1 (6 bases). The CDR3 is made up of 12 amino acids. The V gene's germline CDR1 is MDHEN and CDR2 SYDVKM. V lost 8 bases to trimming and J lost 4 bases, with 11 bases between them. CDR3 sequence: CASLGGAYGYTF. CDR3 DNA sequence: TGTGCCAGCTTAGGGGGGGCCTATGGCTACACCTTC.

CDR3 in amino acids: CSVGGLAGVNEQFF. CDR3 in DNA: TGCAGCGTTGGGGGACTAGCGGGAGTTAATGAGCAGTTCTTC. V usage is TRBV29-1 and J usage is TRBJ2-1; 14 bases map to TRBD2. The V segment lost 4 bases and the J segment 7 bases; nucleotides outside the gene matches: 3. Germline assignment: CDR1 SQVTM and CDR2 ANQGSEA. This CDR3 has 14 residues.

This chain uses TRBV28 with TRBJ2-3; the D is unclear. The CDR3 runs 13 residues. The germline V gene has CDR1 MDHEN and CDR2 SYDVKM. The V and J ends lost 7 bases and 2 bases respectively, with 10 bases between them. CDR3 nucleotide sequence: TGTGCCAGCAATATCAGAAACACAGATACGCAGTATTTT. Translated: CASNIRNTDTQYF.

This clone was observed a few times. The CDR3 region is CASSPQFGIGEQYF. The CDR3 nucleotides read TGTGCCAGCAGCCCCCAATTCGGGATTGGGGAGCAGTACTTC. V is TRBV7-2 and J is TRBJ2-7, with D possibly matching TRBD2 (5 bases). The CDR3 contains 14 residues. Looked up from germline, CDR1 is SGHTA and CDR2 is FQGNSA. V was trimmed by 5 bases and J by 7 bases, leaving 18 bases between them.

In nucleotides, the CDR3 is TGCGCCAGCAGCCCATACCCCGACAGCTCCTACGAGCAGTACTTC. As protein: CASSPYPDSSYEQYF. The chain employs TRBV5-1 and TRBJ2-7, with D tentatively TRBD1 (5 bases). The CDR3 has 15 amino acids. The V gene lost 4 bases and the J gene lost 0 bases, with 14 bases spanning the gap. CDR1 is SGHRS and CDR2 is YFSETQ in the germline V gene.

This clone was detected only a few times. This chain links TRBV9 with TRBJ2-7, with 8 bases that match TRBD1. Trimming took 4 bases from V and 4 from J; bases not matched to a gene: 7. The CDR3 covers 14 residues. Germline V lookup: CDR1 SGDLS, CDR2 YYNGEE. As DNA, the CDR3 is TGTGCCAGCAGCCCCCAGGACAGGGCGTACGAGCAGTACTTC. It encodes CASSPQDRAYEQYF.

V gene TRBV9 combines with J gene TRBJ2-4, with no clear D. Germline CDR1 reads SGDLS; CDR2 reads YYNGEE. Trimming took off 0 bases at V and 2 bases at J, with 21 bases between the two ends. This CDR3 has 19 residues. The CDR3 DNA reads as TGTGCCAGCAGCGTAGGGCTTAGGCTGGGCGCCCGAACCAAAAACATTCAGTACTTC. Translated, it gives CASSVGLRLGARTKNIQYF.

The chain carries TRBV14 and TRBJ2-2; D ambiguous. Germline lookup yields CDR1 SGHDN and CDR2 FVKESK. V was clipped by 1 base and J by 5 bases, with 17 bases between them. This CDR3 comprises 17 residues. The CDR3 bases are TGTGCCAGCAGCCAAGGGCCCGGGTCTAGTGTAACCGGGGAGCTGTTTTTT. This encodes CASSQGPGSSVTGELFF.

The DNA for the CDR3 is TGTGCCAGCAGTTTATTTGGTGCTCGGGGCTACACCTTC. As protein: CASSLFGARGYTF. The rearrangement joins TRBV28 to TRBJ1-2, with no clear D. This CDR3 region has 13 residues. The V end lost 1 base, the J end lost 8 bases, and 11 bases lay between the germline ends. CDR1 and CDR2 from the germline V gene are MDHEN and SYDVKM.

The J gene is TRBJ1-1, the V gene TRBV6-5; TRBD1 matches 7 bases. Germline CDR1 reads MNHEY; CDR2 reads SVGAGI. Trimming removed 7 bases from V and 10 bases from J; junction bases left unmatched: 15. This CDR3 is 14 amino acids long. The CDR3 loop is CASKMRGRDSVAFF. For the CDR3, the DNA is TGTGCCAGCAAGATGAGGGGGCGCGATTCGGTAGCTTTCTTT.

J is TRBJ2-7 and V is TRBV7-2; TRBD1 matches 9 bases. Germline CDR1 SGHTA, CDR2 FQGNSA. Trimming at V came to 3 bases and at J to 5 bases, leaving 11 bases not matched to a gene. The CDR3 spans 16 residues. CDR3 amino acids: CASSFNRGRPRNEQYF. The CDR3 nucleotides read TGTGCCAGCAGCTTTAACAGGGGGCGGCCTCGTAACGAGCAGTACTTC.

V and J are TRBV6-5 and TRBJ1-1, with D possibly matching TRBD1 (5 bases). This CDR3 has 14 amino acids. Trimming removed 5 bases from V and 1 base from J, with 11 bases in between. Germline loops: CDR1 MNHEY, CDR2 SVGAGI. The CDR3 bases are TGTGCCAGCAGTCCCAGGGTGGGGAACACTGAAGCTTTCTTT. Its protein product is CASSPRVGNTEAFF.

V usage is TRBV18 and J usage is TRBJ1-1; possibly TRBD1 for D (5 bases). CDR3 length equals 14 residues. CDR1 KGHSH and CDR2 LQKENI come from the germline V gene. The ends were cut back, 2 bases at V and 8 bases at J, with 15 bases in the middle. CDR3 loop: CASSPVIPQEEAFF. CDR3 DNA: TGTGCCAGCTCACCAGTGATCCCACAGGAAGAAGCTTTCTTT.

This clone has only a few counts. This chain joins TRBV19 and TRBJ1-5; D is unclear. Germline V gives CDR1 LNHDA, CDR2 SQIVND (reference sequence). Trimming shortened V by 0 bases and J by 3 bases, and 24 bases separated the two germline ends. This CDR3 has 20 amino acids. The CDR3 nucleotides read TGTGCCAGTAGTATAGACCTATCATCCTATCGACCGCGGAACAATCAGCCCCAGCATTTT. It translates to CASSIDLSSYRPRNNQPQHF.

V usage is TRBV7-9 and J usage is TRBJ2-5, with D possibly TRBD2 on 6 matching bases. The V gene's germline CDR1 is SEHNR and CDR2 FQNEAQ (reference sequence). Trimming pared 4 bases from V and 5 bases from J, leaving 14 bases between. This CDR3 is built from 14 residues. The CDR3, as DNA: TGTGCCAGCAGCTCGTACTCGGGAGCGGAGACCCAGTACTTC. Translated: CASSSYSGAETQYF.

The chain recombines TRBV10-3 with TRBJ2-1, with D tentatively TRBD2 (6 bases). CDR1 is ENHRY and CDR2 is SYGVKD in the germline V gene. Trimming took off 11 bases at V and 5 bases at J, with 19 bases between the two ends. This CDR3 contains 14 residues. The CDR3, as DNA: TGTGCCGTCCAGGGAAAGCGGGCCGACAATGAGCAGTTCTTC. This translates into CAVQGKRADNEQFF.

This clone appeared once. The chain joins TRBV28 to TRBJ1-6, with D possibly being TRBD1 (6 bases). The CDR3 is 16 residues long. V lost 6 bases and J 6 bases, leaving 18 bases between the germline ends. Germline CDR1 reads MDHEN; CDR2 reads SYDVKM. The CDR3 nucleotides read TGTGCCAGCAGCCAAACGACGGGACAAACTAATTCACCCCTCCACTTT. This sequence encodes CASSQTTGQTNSPLHF.

The V gene is TRBV7-2, the J gene TRBJ2-7; 7 nucleotides match TRBD1. V was clipped by 3 bases and J by 4 bases; unmatched bases: 6. Germline-derived CDR1 and CDR2 are SGHTA and FQGNSA. This CDR3 is 14 amino acids long. The DNA for the CDR3 is TGTGCCAGCAGCTTTCAGACAGGGCCATACGAGCAGTACTTC. Residues: CASSFQTGPYEQYF.

The J gene is TRBJ2-5, the V gene TRBV7-8; TRBD2 is a possible D gene (7 bases). Germline assignment: CDR1 SGHVS and CDR2 FQNEAQ. The CDR3 runs 17 residues. V was trimmed by 3 bases and J by 2 bases, leaving 19 bases between them. The CDR3 loop is CASSFFLRRGGQETQYF. The CDR3 DNA is TGTGCCAGCAGCTTTTTTCTAAGGAGGGGGGGTCAAGAGACCCAGTACTTC.